The clone carrying this TCR beta chain occurred once. Its antigen remains unidentified. Assay used: immunoSEQ multiplex PCR; TCRdb lists only in-frame clones, some missing. The sample contains approximately 99,000 clones, around 65% of which appear only once. The sample comes from a study of shared clonotypes between healthy human individuals. At the level of the study: In total, the donors were a couple of women and three men aged 18 to 49.

Findings and caveats of the study: Collection of samples was limited to blood; tissue repertoires likely differ. Limitation of the genetic and exposure-history diversity represented came from the few donors.

This CDR3 has 16 residues. V lost 4 bases, J lost 3 bases, and 18 bases lay in between. Germline V CDR1 and CDR2: SGHRS, YFSETQ. V is TRBV5-1 and J is TRBJ2-3, with D tentatively TRBD2 (8 bases). The specimen was memory CD8+ T cells sorted from blood. The subset here: CD45RO+ cells pooled with CCR7-negative TemRA cells. This TCR was recovered from a woman in her twenties or thirties in good health. CDR3: CASSPGQREPTDTQYF. In nucleotides, the CDR3 is TGCGCCAGCAGCCCGGGACAGCGGGAGCCGACAGATACGCAGTATTTT.